The 9 T cell receptor beta chains given below trace back to one sample, sequenced in a study of cytomegalovirus exposure and HLA in healthy donors. The PCR made use of 60 Vbeta and 13 Jbeta primers. Profiled with immunoSEQ multiplex PCR; TCRdb holds only in-frame clones, not every one. The profile shows 150,000 to 200,000 clones, roughly four fifths of them singletons. Sequencing was performed on PBMCs. Receptors originate from a man younger than 30 in good health and CMV-seronegative.

This clone was counted only a few times. This chain connects TRBV5-4 to TRBJ1-2; no clear D gene. V shed 0 bases and J shed 6 bases, with 15 bases lying between them. This CDR3 comprises 15 residues. Germline CDR1 SGHNT, CDR2 YYREEE (reference sequence). The CDR3 region has the DNA TGTGCCAGCAGCTTGGGGCAGGCCCCCCGGCATGGCTACACCTTC. Its protein is CASSLGQAPRHGYTF.

The J gene is TRBJ1-5, the V gene TRBV9, with TRBD1 as a possible D gene (6 bases). Between the trimmed V and J ends, which lost 2 bases and 6 bases, there was a span of 12 bases. The germline V gene has CDR1 SGDLS and CDR2 YYNGEE. The CDR3 spans 14 residues. CDR3 protein: CASSVTGMGQPQHF. The CDR3 bases are TGTGCCAGCAGCGTTACAGGGATGGGTCAGCCCCAGCATTTT.

V usage is TRBV25-1 and J usage is TRBJ1-1; D uncertain. Germline CDR1 and CDR2: MGHDK and SYGVNS. The CDR3 length is 14 residues. Between the trimmed V and J ends, which lost 3 bases and 3 bases, there was a span of 11 bases. Here the CDR3 reads CASSDNGRYTEAFF. The DNA for the CDR3 is TGTGCCAGCAGTGACAACGGGAGGTACACTGAAGCTTTCTTT.

The sample holds a few counts of this clone. V usage is TRBV5-1 and J usage is TRBJ1-4; 8 bases are shared with TRBD1. This CDR3 spans 18 amino acids. Losses at the gene ends were 3 bases for V and 5 bases for J; bases not matched to a gene: 15. CDR1 and CDR2 (germline): SGHRS, YFSETQ. The CDR3 DNA reads as TGCGCCAGCAGCTCTCTTTCCCCCGCGGACAGGGAAAATGAAAAACTGTTTTTT. Protein product: CASSSLSPADRENEKLFF.

The genes are TRBV11-2 and TRBJ1-2; 7 bases fit TRBD1. J lost 4 bases, V lost 5 bases, and 4 bases had no gene match. This CDR3 region has 13 residues. The germline CDR1 and CDR2 sequences are SGHAT and FQNNGV. CDR3 sequence reads: CASSLGTVYGYTF. DNA for the CDR3: TGTGCCAGCAGCCTCGGGACAGTCTATGGCTACACCTTC.

V and J are TRBV7-9 and TRBJ2-7; 14 nucleotides match TRBD2. The length of the CDR3 is 17 residues. V trimming: 1 base; J trimming: 2 bases; junction bases outside the gene matches: 4. Germline V gene lookup returns CDR1 SEHNR and CDR2 FQNEAQ (reference sequence). Here the CDR3 DNA reads TGTGCCAGCAGCTTAGGGTGGACTAGCGGGAGGACCTACGAGCAGTACTTC. It encodes CASSLGWTSGRTYEQYF.

This sequence joins TRBV29-1 and TRBJ1-3; 8 bases fit TRBD1. V shed 7 bases, J shed 4 bases, and the junction held 6 bases outside the gene matches. In germline, CDR1 is SQVTM, CDR2 ANQGSEA. The length of the CDR3 is 13 residues. The CDR3 spells CSALRDRGNTIYF. In DNA, the CDR3 is TGCAGCGCCCTAAGGGACAGGGGAAACACCATATATTTT.

This chain uses TRBV27 with TRBJ2-7; possibly TRBD1 for D (6 bases). CDR1 MNHEY and CDR2 SMNVEV come from the germline V gene (reference sequence). V was cut by 8 bases and J by 2 bases, with 13 bases left in between. The CDR3 is made up of 13 amino acids. The CDR3 sequence: CASYGTQTYEQYF. In DNA, the CDR3 is TGTGCCAGCTATGGGACACAGACCTACGAGCAGTACTTC.

This clone was detected only a few times. CDR3 sequence (DNA): TGTGCCAGTAGTATCCTTCTCACACCCGGCACAGATACGCAGTATTTT. It codes for CASSILLTPGTDTQYF. The rearrangement links TRBV19 to TRBJ2-3, with D hard to call. The germline V gene encodes CDR1 LNHDA and CDR2 SQIVND (reference sequence). The V end lost 3 bases, the J end lost 1 base, and 14 bases lay between the germline ends. The CDR3 runs to 16 residues.